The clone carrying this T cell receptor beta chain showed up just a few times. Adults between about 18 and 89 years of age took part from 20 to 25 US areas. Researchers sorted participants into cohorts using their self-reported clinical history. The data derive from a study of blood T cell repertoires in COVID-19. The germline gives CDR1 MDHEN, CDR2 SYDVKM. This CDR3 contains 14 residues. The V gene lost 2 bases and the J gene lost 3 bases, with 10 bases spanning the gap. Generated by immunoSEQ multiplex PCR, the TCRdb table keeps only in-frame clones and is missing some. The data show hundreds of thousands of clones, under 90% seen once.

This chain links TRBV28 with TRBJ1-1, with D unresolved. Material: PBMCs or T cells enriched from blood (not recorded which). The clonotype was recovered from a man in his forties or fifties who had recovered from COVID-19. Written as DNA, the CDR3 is TGTGCCAGCAGTTTAAGGCCTGGAGACACTGAAGCTTTCTTT. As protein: CASSLRPGDTEAFF.